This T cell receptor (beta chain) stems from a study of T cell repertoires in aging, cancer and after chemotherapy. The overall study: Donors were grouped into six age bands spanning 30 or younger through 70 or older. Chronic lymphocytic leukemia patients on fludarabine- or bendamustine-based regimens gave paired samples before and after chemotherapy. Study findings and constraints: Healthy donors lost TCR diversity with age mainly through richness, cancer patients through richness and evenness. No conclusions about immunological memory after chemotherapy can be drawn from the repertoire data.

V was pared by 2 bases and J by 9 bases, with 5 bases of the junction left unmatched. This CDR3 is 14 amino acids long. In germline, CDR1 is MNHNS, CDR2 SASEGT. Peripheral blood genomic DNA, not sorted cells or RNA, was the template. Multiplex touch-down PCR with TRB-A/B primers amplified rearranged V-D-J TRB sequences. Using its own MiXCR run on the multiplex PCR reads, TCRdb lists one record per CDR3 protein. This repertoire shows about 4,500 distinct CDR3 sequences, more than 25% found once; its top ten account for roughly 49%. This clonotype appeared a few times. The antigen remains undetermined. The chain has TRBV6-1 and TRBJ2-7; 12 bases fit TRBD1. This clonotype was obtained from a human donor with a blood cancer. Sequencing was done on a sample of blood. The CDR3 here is CASSEPGTGGGQYF. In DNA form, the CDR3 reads TGTGCCAGCAGTGAACCAGGGACAGGGGGCGGGCAGTACTTC.